The 10 T cell receptor beta chains given below trace back to one sample, sequenced in a study of blood T cell repertoires in COVID-19. Clones were sequenced by immunoSEQ multiplex PCR, and TCRdb holds only the in-frame ones, with some missing. The repertoire has around 130,000 clones, approximately 78% of them found once; the top ten carry approximately 4.1%. The sample taken for sequencing was peripheral blood. The receptors here all came from an elderly woman with acute or convalescent COVID-19.

The J gene is TRBJ1-5, the V gene TRBV28; D might be TRBD1 (6 bases). The CDR3 is 19 amino acids. Looked up from germline, CDR1 is MDHEN and CDR2 is SYDVKM. Trimming shortened V by 6 bases and J by 0 bases, and 24 bases separated the two germline ends. The CDR3, as DNA: TGTGCCAGCAGCCTGAGGGGGTGGCTAGGGGTTTATAGCAATCAGCCCCAGCATTTT. Its translation is CASSLRGWLGVYSNQPQHF.

The CDR3 DNA follows: TGTGCCAGCAGCCACACTCTCGGGGGGGCGATGGGCTTATATGGCTACACCTTC. Its protein is CASSHTLGGAMGLYGYTF. The chain is built from TRBV3-1 (or the pseudogene TRBV3-2) and TRBJ1-2, with D perhaps matching TRBD1 (6 bases). Germline V gene lookup returns CDR1 LGHDT and CDR2 YNNKEL (reference sequence). The CDR3 has 18 residues. V lost 3 bases and J 5 bases, leaving 25 bases between the germline ends.

The V call is TRBV7-2, the J call TRBJ2-1; 8 bases line up with TRBD2. This CDR3 region has 16 residues. The germline V gene encodes CDR1 SGHTA and CDR2 FQGNSA. V trimming: 3 bases; J trimming: 7 bases; junction bases outside the gene matches: 11. The CDR3 nucleotides read TGTGCCAGCAGCTTGCACGGGACTAGGGGGTGGAATGAGCAGTTCTTC. Encoded protein: CASSLHGTRGWNEQFF.

This chain joins TRBV28 and TRBJ2-7; D might be TRBD1 (5 bases). The CDR3 covers 13 residues. Trimming stripped 6 bases from V and 2 bases from J, with 11 bases between. Looked up from germline, CDR1 is MDHEN and CDR2 is SYDVKM. CDR3 in amino acids: CASRGQFPYEQYF. The CDR3 region has the DNA TGTGCCAGCAGGGGGCAGTTCCCCTACGAGCAGTACTTC.

This clone was observed a single time. V is TRBV11-3 and J is TRBJ2-1, with D possibly TRBD1 on 6 matching bases. Germline values: CDR1 SGHNT, CDR2 YENEEA. CDR3 length: 14 amino acids. The ends were cut back, 5 bases at V and 3 bases at J, with 11 bases in the middle. In DNA, the CDR3 is TGTGCCAGCAGCCCCGGGACAAACTACAATGAGCAGTTCTTC. This sequence encodes CASSPGTNYNEQFF.

V usage is TRBV3-1 (or the pseudogene TRBV3-2) and J usage is TRBJ2-7; the D gene is possibly TRBD2 (6 bases). Germline values: CDR1 LGHDT, CDR2 YNNKEL (reference sequence). The CDR3 has 15 residues. V was shortened by 0 bases and J by 7 bases, with 16 bases between the two germline ends. CDR3 sequence reads: CASSQDPLLAREQYF. CDR3 nucleotide sequence: TGTGCCAGCAGCCAAGATCCCCTACTAGCTCGGGAGCAGTACTTC.

The rearrangement joins TRBV7-3 to TRBJ2-7; 14 positions agree with TRBD2. The germline CDR1 and CDR2 sequences are SGHTA and FQGTGA. The CDR3 loop spans 15 amino acids. Germline trimming cut 5 bases from V and 2 bases from J; bases unmatched to any gene: 2. The CDR3 coding sequence is TGTGCCAGCAGCGTGACTAGCGGGGGGGCCTACGAGCAGTACTTC. It encodes CASSVTSGGAYEQYF.

This sequence joins TRBV15 and TRBJ1-1, with D uncertain. Germline V gene lookup returns CDR1 LNHNV and CDR2 YYDKDF (reference sequence). This CDR3 is 15 amino acids long. V was trimmed by 0 bases and J by 0 bases, leaving 8 bases between them. CDR3 bases: TGTGCCACCAGCAGAGATTTTCGGTTGAACACTGAAGCTTTCTTT. It translates to CATSRDFRLNTEAFF.

The rearrangement links TRBV11-2 to TRBJ2-5; D is possibly TRBD1 (5 bases). This CDR3 is built from 15 residues. Trimming removed 1 base at V and 5 bases at J, with 14 bases between. Looked up from germline, CDR1 is SGHAT and CDR2 is FQNNGV. CDR3: CASSLVGGRVETQYF. CDR3 nucleotides: TGTGCCAGCAGCTTAGTAGGTGGCAGGGTGGAGACCCAGTACTTC.

This clone was observed a single time. J is TRBJ2-5 and V is TRBV5-1; no clear D gene. CDR1 is SGHRS, CDR2 YFSETQ, per germline. With 0 bases removed from V and 2 bases from J, the gap between germline ends came to 11 bases. CDR3 length: 15 residues. The CDR3, as DNA: TGCGCCAGCAGCTTGGCCGCGACACGTCAAGAGACCCAGTACTTC. Its translation is CASSLAATRQETQYF.